Below, 18 T cell receptor beta chains from the same sample are listed, as sequenced in a study of Ad26.COV2.S vaccination and SARS-CoV-2 variants. Profiled with immunoSEQ multiplex PCR; TCRdb holds only in-frame clones, not every one. The sample holds a few hundred thousand clones, 75% to 90% seen once. Noted treatment: roughly 19 received Ad26.COV2.S at low or high dose, single or two shots; roughly five received placebo; per-sample allocation not given. Repertoires come from day 63 after the first vaccine or placebo injection. Sample: peripheral blood, taken in a trial of Ad26.COV2.S vaccine versus placebo. The source is a person between 18 and 60 years old who received the Ad26.COV2.S COVID-19 vaccine or a placebo.

The chain has TRBV28 and TRBJ2-7; 14 positions agree with TRBD2. This CDR3 spans 15 amino acids. Germline V CDR1 and CDR2: MDHEN, SYDVKM. V lost 5 bases and J lost 7; bases outside the gene matches: 7. Written as DNA, the CDR3 is TGTGCCAGCAGTGTGGGACTAGCGGGAGTATTTGAGCAGTACTTC. It translates to CASSVGLAGVFEQYF.

The chain joins TRBV20-1 to TRBJ1-4; D remains ambiguous. Trimming stripped 7 bases from V and 10 bases from J, with 13 bases between. This CDR3 contains 11 residues. The germline CDR1 and CDR2 sequences are DFQATT and SNEGSKA (reference sequence). CDR3 nucleotides: TGCAGTGTCTCCCTTCATGGAAAACTGTTTTTT. Translation: CSVSLHGKLFF.

The chain recombines TRBV11-3 with TRBJ2-7, with D possibly TRBD2 on 6 matching bases. This CDR3 has 18 amino acids. V lost 0 bases, J lost 0 bases, and 18 bases lay in between. Germline CDR1 SGHNT, CDR2 YENEEA. This chain's CDR3 is CASSLDGGSVGSSYEQYF. The CDR3 DNA reads as TGTGCCAGCAGCTTAGACGGGGGAAGTGTGGGCAGCTCCTACGAGCAGTACTTC. The variable domain in full, completed from reference TRBV11-3 and TRBJ2-7, reads EAGVVQSPRYKIIEKKQPVAFWCNPISGHNTLYWYLQNLGQGPELLIRYENEEAVDDSQLPKDRFSAERLKGVDSTLKIQPAELGDSAVYLCASSLDGGSVGSSYEQYFGPGTRLTVT.

The rearrangement joins TRBV5-5 to TRBJ2-7; D is possibly TRBD2 (6 bases). The CDR3 is 12 residues long. Looked up from germline, CDR1 is SGHKS and CDR2 is YYEKEE (reference sequence). V dropped 9 bases and J dropped 3 bases, with 13 bases sitting between them. The CDR3 region is CANPSAYYEQYF. Here the CDR3 DNA reads TGTGCCAACCCTAGCGCTTACTACGAGCAGTACTTC.

This clone was observed a handful of times. The rearrangement links TRBV18 to TRBJ2-7; a weak D match, TRBD1 (6 bases). V lost 0 bases and J 6 bases, leaving 12 bases between the germline ends. This CDR3 comprises 14 residues. Germline V gene sequence: CDR1 KGHSH, CDR2 LQKENI. The CDR3 spells CASSPPSGVREQYF. The CDR3 nucleotides are TGTGCCAGCTCACCACCTTCAGGGGTTCGCGAGCAGTACTTC.

V and J are TRBV11-2 and TRBJ2-3; 11 nucleotides align to TRBD2. Germline CDR1 is SGHAT and CDR2 is FQNNGV. Trimming cost V 4 bases and J 2 bases; bases outside gene matches: 8. The CDR3 runs to 17 residues. The CDR3 DNA follows: TGTGCCAGCAGCTCTAGACTAGCGGGAAGGAACACAGATACGCAGTATTTT. Its protein product is CASSSRLAGRNTDTQYF.

The chain combines TRBV4-2 with TRBJ2-7; TRBD2 is a possible D gene (5 bases). Germline CDR1 and CDR2: LGHNA and YNFKEQ. V lost 2 bases, J lost 5 bases, and 13 bases lay in between. The CDR3 length is 14 residues. The CDR3: CASSQFLMRDEQYF. Here the CDR3 DNA reads TGTGCCAGCAGCCAATTCCTCATGCGGGACGAGCAGTACTTC.

The chain joins TRBV7-9 to TRBJ2-1; a possible D gene is TRBD2 (6 bases). From germline, CDR1 is SEHNR and CDR2 FQNEAQ (reference sequence). The CDR3 extends over 10 amino acids. With 5 bases removed from V and 12 bases from J, the gap between germline ends came to 8 bases. CDR3 coding DNA: TGTGCCAGCAGCCGGGACTCGCAGTTCTTC. It specifies CASSRDSQFF.

This sequence joins TRBV24-1 and TRBJ2-5; tentatively, D is TRBD1 (5 bases). The CDR3 spans 13 residues. Germline V CDR1 and CDR2: KGHDR, SFDVKD. Between the trimmed V and J ends, which lost 6 bases and 5 bases, there was a span of 12 bases. The CDR3 spells CATSLQGRETQYF. The CDR3 nucleotides are TGTGCCACCAGTCTCCAGGGAAGGGAGACCCAGTACTTC.

This clone came up once. The chain links TRBV10-3 to TRBJ2-3; D unclear. Germline V lookup: CDR1 ENHRY, CDR2 SYGVKD. The CDR3 runs to 19 residues. Trimming left V 4 bases short and J 1 base short, with 24 bases between. The CDR3 DNA is TGTGCCATCAGTGTAAGAGGTCGAAACTCGGCAACGGGCACAGATACGCAGTATTTT. Its translation: CAISVRGRNSATGTDTQYF.

The V gene is TRBV7-3, the J gene TRBJ2-5; no firm D call. V lost 5 bases to trimming and J lost 11 bases, with 18 bases between them. In germline, CDR1 is SGHTA, CDR2 FQGTGA. This CDR3 has 13 amino acids. The CDR3 sequence: CASSAILAGPQYF. CDR3 bases: TGTGCCAGCAGCGCGATATTAGCCGGCCCTCAGTACTTC.

The chain joins TRBV6-5 to TRBJ2-3, with 9 bases fitting TRBD2. The CDR3 contains 15 residues. Germline V gives CDR1 MNHEY, CDR2 SVGAGI. The V gene end was trimmed by 2 bases and the J gene end by 1 base; junction bases not matched to a gene: 1. DNA of the CDR3: TGTGCCAGCAGTTACGTAGCGGGGGGCACAGATACGCAGTATTTT. Encoded protein: CASSYVAGGTDTQYF.

V and J are TRBV7-3 and TRBJ2-3; the D gene is possibly TRBD2 (5 bases). The germline V gene has CDR1 SGHTA and CDR2 FQGTGA. The CDR3 contains 15 residues. V shed 1 base and J shed 3 bases, with 11 bases lying between them. In DNA, the CDR3 is TGTGCCAGCAGCTTAAGCCCTGGGGAGACAGATACGCAGTATTTT. This gives the protein CASSLSPGETDTQYF.

A single count supports this clone. This chain joins TRBV28 and TRBJ2-1; 7 bases are shared with TRBD2. The CDR3 has 16 amino acids. Losses at the gene ends were 5 bases for V and 8 bases for J; bases not matched to a gene: 15. The germline V gene encodes CDR1 MDHEN and CDR2 SYDVKM. CDR3 nucleotide sequence: TGTGCCAGCAGTCTTATTGCCCAGCGGGAAGTCTATGAGCAGTTCTTC. Its protein is CASSLIAQREVYEQFF.

Notes on this clone: Distinct nucleotide sequences in the sample also encode this CDR3. This sequence joins TRBV5-6 and TRBJ1-1, with unresolved D. The V and J ends lost 2 bases and 5 bases respectively, with 4 bases between them. This CDR3 has 11 residues. Germline V gene lookup returns CDR1 SGHDT and CDR2 YYEEEE. The DNA of the CDR3 is TGTGCCAGCAGCTTTAATACTGAAGCTTTCTTT. Protein sequence: CASSFNTEAFF.

The chain uses TRBV5-4 and TRBJ2-3; TRBD2 matches 7 bases. CDR3 length: 15 amino acids. The germline gives CDR1 SGHNT, CDR2 YYREEE (reference sequence). V lost 4 bases, J lost 2 bases, and 7 bases stayed unmatched. The CDR3 bases are TGTGCCAGCAGCCTCCTTAGCGGGTTCACAGATACGCAGTATTTT. Protein sequence: CASSLLSGFTDTQYF.

The gene calls are TRBV29-1 and TRBJ1-2; D gene ambiguous. The V gene's germline CDR1 is SQVTM and CDR2 ANQGSEA. V lost 4 bases and J 3 bases, leaving 12 bases between the germline ends. The length of the CDR3 is 13 residues. The CDR3 DNA follows: TGCAGCGTTGTACCCTCCCGAGACTATGGCTACACCTTC. Translating gives CSVVPSRDYGYTF. The full variable domain, completed using reference TRBV29-1 and TRBJ1-2, is SAVISQKPSRDICQRGTSLTIQCQVDSQVTMMFWYRQQPGQSLTLIATANQGSEATYESGFVIDKFPISRPNLTFSTLTVSNMSPEDSSIYLCSVVPSRDYGYTFGSGTRLTVV.

The V gene is TRBV28, the J gene TRBJ2-3; the D is unclear. The CDR3 runs 16 residues. The V gene's germline CDR1 is MDHEN and CDR2 SYDVKM. V lost 3 bases and J 0 bases, leaving 13 bases between the germline ends. This chain's CDR3 is CASSFLSRSSTDTQYF. The CDR3 coding sequence is TGTGCCAGCAGTTTCTTATCGCGTTCTAGCACAGATACGCAGTATTTT.